The 9 T cell receptor beta chains given below trace back to one sample, sequenced in a study of T cell responses to AZD1222 COVID-19 vaccine. Repertoires were generated with immunoSEQ multiplex PCR, while TCRdb's copy carries only in-frame clones and drops some. The table shows tens of thousands of clones, with roughly nine tenths occurring only once. This sample comprised peripheral blood, obtained on day 0 of AZD1222 vaccination. The receptor source for this set is an adult in good health.

The chain employs TRBV6-1 and TRBJ1-6; no clear D. This CDR3 region has 13 residues. Germline CDR1 and CDR2: MNHNS and SASEGT. Trimming took 2 bases from V and 8 from J, leaving 7 bases between them. The CDR3 nucleotides are TGTGCCAGCAGTGAAATAACCGATTCACCCCTCCACTTT. This encodes CASSEITDSPLHF.

This clone has only one observation. The V and J genes are TRBV6-5 and TRBJ2-7, with D unresolved. Germline V gene sequence: CDR1 MNHEY, CDR2 SVGAGI. The CDR3 loop spans 12 amino acids. V shed 8 bases and J shed 2 bases, with 10 bases lying between them. The CDR3 DNA sequence: TGTGCCAGCGGCCTAAACCCCTACGAGCAGTACTTC. Amino acid sequence: CASGLNPYEQYF.

The chain couples TRBV11-2 to TRBJ1-1; 9 bases map to TRBD1. Germline CDR1 SGHAT, CDR2 FQNNGV. CDR3 length: 14 residues. V gave up 6 bases and J gave up 0 bases; unmatched junction bases: 2. The CDR3 DNA sequence: TGTGCCAGCAGTGGACAGGGGTTGAACACTGAAGCTTTCTTT. Translation: CASSGQGLNTEAFF.

The chain links TRBV6-5 to TRBJ1-5, with 7 bases matching TRBD1. Germline values: CDR1 MNHEY, CDR2 SVGAGI. This CDR3 region has 14 residues. V dropped 2 bases and J dropped 7; count of bases not matched to a gene: 5. The CDR3 loop reads CASSYDRVGQPQHF. The CDR3 region has the DNA TGTGCCAGCAGTTACGACAGGGTAGGCCAGCCCCAGCATTTT.

A single count supports this clone. The J gene is TRBJ2-5, the V gene TRBV6-5; 9 bases agree with TRBD2. Germline V CDR1 and CDR2: MNHEY, SVGAGI. V trimming: 8 bases; J trimming: 1 base; junction bases outside the gene matches: 5. CDR3 length: 14 residues. The CDR3 spells CASRQRGAQETQYF. CDR3 nucleotides: TGTGCCAGCCGGCAGCGGGGGGCCCAAGAGACCCAGTACTTC.

The chain links TRBV29-1 to TRBJ2-3, with TRBD2 as a possible D gene (7 bases). The V end lost 4 bases, the J end lost 2 bases, and 16 bases lay between the germline ends. The CDR3 has 15 residues. Germline CDR1 SQVTM, CDR2 ANQGSEA. Here the CDR3 reads CSVGEAGAHTDTQYF. The CDR3, as DNA: TGCAGCGTTGGGGAGGCGGGGGCTCACACAGATACGCAGTATTTT.

The chain links TRBV11-2 to TRBJ1-4, with D possibly TRBD1 on 5 matching bases. Germline assignment: CDR1 SGHAT and CDR2 FQNNGV. This CDR3 has 16 amino acids. Trimming cost V 3 bases and J 0 bases, with 11 bases left between them. The chain's CDR3 is CASSFSTGSTNEKLFF. The CDR3 DNA is TGTGCCAGCAGCTTTAGCACAGGATCAACTAATGAAAAACTGTTTTTT.

The chain recombines TRBV15 with TRBJ2-5; tentatively, D is TRBD2 (5 bases). Germline CDR1 is LNHNV and CDR2 is YYDKDF (reference sequence). The germline V and J ends were trimmed by 3 bases and 3 bases, with 8 bases remaining between them. This CDR3 is 13 amino acids long. The CDR3: CATSRVLEETQYF. CDR3 DNA sequence: TGTGCCACCAGCAGGGTACTAGAAGAGACCCAGTACTTC. Looking up the rest from reference TRBV15 and TRBJ2-5 gives the full variable domain: DAMVIQNPRYQVTQFGKPVTLSCSQTLNHNVMYWYQQKSSQAPKLLFHYYDKDFNNEADTPDNFQSRRPNTSFCFLDIRSPGLGDTAMYLCATSRVLEETQYFGPGTRLLVL.

This sequence joins TRBV3-1 (or the pseudogene TRBV3-2) and TRBJ2-7; the match to TRBD1 covers 9 bases. The germline V gene has CDR1 LGHDT and CDR2 YNNKEL (reference sequence). V lost 2 bases and J lost 5; bases outside the gene matches: 10. The CDR3 length is 16 residues. Here the CDR3 reads CASSQSPGTGFHEQYF. The CDR3 region has the DNA TGTGCCAGCAGCCAAAGCCCCGGGACAGGGTTCCACGAGCAGTACTTC.